One T cell receptor beta chain is described in this entry. This entry is derived from a study of T cell responses to AZD1222 COVID-19 vaccine. V was trimmed by 5 bases and J by 4 bases, leaving 15 bases between them. Germline V CDR1 and CDR2: LNHDA, SQIVND (reference sequence). This CDR3 spans 14 amino acids. The protocol was immunoSEQ multiplex PCR, while the TCRdb copy is restricted to in-frame clones and leaves out a portion. Found here are some 110,000 clones, around 92% of them singletons; the top ten hold roughly 4.2%. The chain links TRBV19 to TRBJ2-7; tentative D call: TRBD1 (7 bases). The TCR originated in an adult in good health. This sample comprised peripheral blood, obtained on day 0 of AZD1222 vaccination. The CDR3 nucleotides read TGTGCCAGTAGTGCGGGGCCAGGGGGTTACGAGCAGTACTTC. Amino acids: CASSAGPGGYEQYF.